The TCR beta chain described here comes from a study of blood T cell repertoires in COVID-19. Study-level information: Acute and convalescent COVID-19 specimens originated in the United States, Italy and Spain. PBMCs, B-cell-depleted T cells, or T cells were the source of the cDNA or gDNA that made up the material.

This table comes from immunoSEQ multiplex PCR, and its TCRdb copy is limited to in-frame clones, with some not included. The sample holds roughly 150,000 clones, roughly nine tenths seen once. Germline loops: CDR1 SGHDT, CDR2 YYEEEE. The CDR3 sequence is 16 residues long. Trimming took 4 bases from V and 2 from J; bases not matched to a gene: 11. The J gene is TRBJ2-5, the V gene TRBV5-6; 7 positions agree with TRBD2. Sequences were obtained from peripheral blood. The TCR originated in a middle-aged woman with acute or convalescent COVID-19. CDR3 in amino acids: CASSMLTSPPQETQYF. As DNA, the CDR3 is TGTGCCAGCAGCATGTTGACTAGCCCCCCTCAAGAGACCCAGTACTTC.